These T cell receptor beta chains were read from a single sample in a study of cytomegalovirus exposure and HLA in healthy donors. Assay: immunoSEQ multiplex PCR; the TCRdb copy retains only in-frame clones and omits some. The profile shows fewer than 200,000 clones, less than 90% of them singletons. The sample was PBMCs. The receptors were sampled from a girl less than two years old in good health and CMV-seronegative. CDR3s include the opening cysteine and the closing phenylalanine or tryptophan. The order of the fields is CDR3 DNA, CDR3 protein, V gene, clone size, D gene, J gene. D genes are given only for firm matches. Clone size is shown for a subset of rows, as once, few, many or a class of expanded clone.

TGTGCCAGCAGCTTACAGGGACATGGCGAGCAGTACTTC CASSLQGHGEQYF TRBV7-9 NA NA TRBJ2-7
TGCAGCGTCATATTAGCGGGACGGGAGACCCAGTACTTC CSVILAGRETQYF TRBV29-1 NA TRBD2 TRBJ2-5
TGTGCCAGCAGCCAAGATCCCGGACTAGCGGGGACAGATACGCAGTATTTT CASSQDPGLAGTDTQYF TRBV4-2 NA TRBD2 TRBJ2-3
TGTGCCAGCAGTTACTCGCGGAAGTCGGTTAACGAGCAGTACTTC CASSYSRKSVNEQYF TRBV6-5 NA NA TRBJ2-7
TGTGCCAGCAGCGCCCTAGCGGGAGCTAGGACAGATACGCAGTATTTT CASSALAGARTDTQYF TRBV9 NA TRBD2 TRBJ2-3
TGTGCCAGCAGTGCGTTCTACGAGCAGTACTTC CASSAFYEQYF TRBV2 once NA TRBJ2-7
TGCGCCAGCAGCTTAATACTACAAGAGACCCAGTACTTC CASSLILQETQYF TRBV5-1 NA NA TRBJ2-5
TGTGCCAGCAGCGTAGCTGCGAACACAGATACGCAGTATTTT CASSVAANTDTQYF TRBV9 NA NA TRBJ2-3
TGCGCCAGCAGCCGGGACAGCCAAGAGACCCAGTACTTC CASSRDSQETQYF TRBV4-1 NA TRBD1 TRBJ2-5
TGTGCCAGCAGCCAAGATACTGAAAACATTCAGTACTTC CASSQDTENIQYF TRBV4-2 NA NA TRBJ2-4
TGTGCCAGCAGTCTAGCGGGGCGTAAACCCGGGGAGCTGTTTTTT CASSLAGRKPGELFF TRBV27 NA TRBD2 TRBJ2-2
TGTGCCAGCAGCTTAGTACGGGAGGAGCAGTTCTTC CASSLVREEQFF TRBV11-3 NA NA TRBJ2-1
TGTGCCAGCAGCGTAGACGTAGGACTAGCCGGCAATGAGCAGTTCTTC CASSVDVGLAGNEQFF TRBV9 few TRBD2 TRBJ2-1
TGCAGCGTGCAGGGCTTGGGGACTAGCGGAGGGAATGAGCAGTTCTTC CSVQGLGTSGGNEQFF TRBV29-1 NA TRBD2 TRBJ2-1
TGCGCCAGCAGCTTCGGAGCGGGAGGGCTCTCAGATACGCAGTATTTT CASSFGAGGLSDTQYF TRBV5-1 NA TRBD2 TRBJ2-3
TGTGCCAGCACCCGGACAGTCATGAACACTGAAGCTTTCTTT CASTRTVMNTEAFF TRBV6-5 NA NA TRBJ1-1
TGTGCCAGCGGTACGAGAGACTTAGCTAACTATGGCTACACCTTC CASGTRDLANYGYTF TRBV11-2 NA NA TRBJ1-2
TGTGCCAGCAGCCTAGGACAGGGGGAAGATACGCAGTATTTT CASSLGQGEDTQYF TRBV7-9 NA TRBD1 TRBJ2-3
TGCGCCAGCAGCCAAGATACTAGCGGGAGGTCATACAATGAGCAGTTCTTC CASSQDTSGRSYNEQFF TRBV4-3 NA TRBD2 TRBJ2-1
TGCGCCAGCAGGGAGGAGGACAGGGCGAACACTGAAGCTTTCTTT CASREEDRANTEAFF TRBV5-1 few TRBD1 TRBJ1-1
TGTGCCAGTAGTTTACCGGGACTCCCAAGCGGGCTAATGAACACTGAAGCTTTCTTT CASSLPGLPSGLMNTEAFF TRBV19 NA NA TRBJ1-1
TGTGCCAGCAGGCCGCAGGGGGGCACAGATACGCAGTATTTT CASRPQGGTDTQYF TRBV6-6 NA TRBD1 TRBJ2-3
TGTGCCAGCAGCTTTGGTAGTCCCGCTGGTGAGCAGTACTTC CASSFGSPAGEQYF TRBV7-9 NA NA TRBJ2-7
TGTGCCAGCAGCCAAGATTGGAGCGGGAGGTACGAGCAGTACTTC CASSQDWSGRYEQYF TRBV4-2 NA TRBD2 TRBJ2-7
TGTGCCAGCAGCCCTTCCCGGATACTAGCGGTAGGGACCCAGTACTTC CASSPSRILAVGTQYF TRBV7-9 NA TRBD2 TRBJ2-5
TGTGCCAGCAGCTTTGCGACTAGCTGGTACGAGCAGTACTTC CASSFATSWYEQYF TRBV7-2 NA TRBD2 TRBJ2-7